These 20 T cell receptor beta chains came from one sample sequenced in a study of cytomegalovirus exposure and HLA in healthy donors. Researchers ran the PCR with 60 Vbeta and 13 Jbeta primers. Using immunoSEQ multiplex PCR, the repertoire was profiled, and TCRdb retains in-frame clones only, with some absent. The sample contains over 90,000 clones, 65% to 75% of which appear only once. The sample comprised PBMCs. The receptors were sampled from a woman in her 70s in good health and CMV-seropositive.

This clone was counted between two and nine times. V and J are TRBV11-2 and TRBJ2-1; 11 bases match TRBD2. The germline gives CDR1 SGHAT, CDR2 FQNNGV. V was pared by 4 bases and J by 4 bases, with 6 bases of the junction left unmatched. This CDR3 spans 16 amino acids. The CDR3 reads CASSSLLAGDYNEQFF. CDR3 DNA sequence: TGTGCCAGCAGCTCGCTACTAGCGGGGGATTACAATGAGCAGTTCTTC.

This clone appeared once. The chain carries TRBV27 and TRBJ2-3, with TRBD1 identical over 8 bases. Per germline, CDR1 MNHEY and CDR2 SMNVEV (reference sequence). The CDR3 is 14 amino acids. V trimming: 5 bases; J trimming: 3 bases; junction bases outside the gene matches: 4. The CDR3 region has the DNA TGTGCCAGCAGTCAGGACAGGGTTACAGATACGCAGTATTTT. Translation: CASSQDRVTDTQYF.

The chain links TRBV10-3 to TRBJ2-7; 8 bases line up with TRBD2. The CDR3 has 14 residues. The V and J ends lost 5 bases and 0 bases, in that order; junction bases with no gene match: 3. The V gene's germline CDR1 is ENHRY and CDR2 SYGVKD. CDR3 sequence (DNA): TGTGCCATCAGTCTAGCGGGTTACTCCTACGAGCAGTACTTC. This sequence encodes CAISLAGYSYEQYF.

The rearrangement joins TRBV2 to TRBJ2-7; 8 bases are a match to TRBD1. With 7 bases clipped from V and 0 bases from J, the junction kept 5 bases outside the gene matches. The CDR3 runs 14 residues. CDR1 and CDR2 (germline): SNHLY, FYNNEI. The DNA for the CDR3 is TGTGCCAGCAAAGGGGACAGGAGCTCCTACGAGCAGTACTTC. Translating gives CASKGDRSSYEQYF.

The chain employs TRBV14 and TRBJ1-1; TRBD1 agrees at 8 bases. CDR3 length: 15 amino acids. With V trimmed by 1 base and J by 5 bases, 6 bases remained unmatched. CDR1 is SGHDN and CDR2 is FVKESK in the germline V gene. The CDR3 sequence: CASSQGTGRNTEAFF. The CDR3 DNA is TGTGCCAGCAGCCAAGGGACAGGGCGGAATACTGAAGCTTTCTTT.

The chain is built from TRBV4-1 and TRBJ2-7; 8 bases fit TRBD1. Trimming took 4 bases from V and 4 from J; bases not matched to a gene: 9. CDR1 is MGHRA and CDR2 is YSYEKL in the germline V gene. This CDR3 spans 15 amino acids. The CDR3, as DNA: TGCGCCAGCAGCCGAGCCGGGACAGGTAATTACGAGCAGTACTTC. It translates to CASSRAGTGNYEQYF.

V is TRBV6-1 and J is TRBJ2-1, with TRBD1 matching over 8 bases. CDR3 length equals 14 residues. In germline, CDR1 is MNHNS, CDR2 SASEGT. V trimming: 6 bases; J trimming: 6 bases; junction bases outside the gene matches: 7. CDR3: CASRKDRVLNEQFF. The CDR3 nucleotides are TGTGCCAGCAGGAAGGACAGGGTGCTCAATGAGCAGTTCTTC.

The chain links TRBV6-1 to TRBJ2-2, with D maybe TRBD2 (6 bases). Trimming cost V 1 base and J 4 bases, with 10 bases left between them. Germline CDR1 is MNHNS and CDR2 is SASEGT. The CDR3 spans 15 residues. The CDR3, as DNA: TGTGCCAGCAGTGAAGAAGTGGGGGGCACCGGGGAGCTGTTTTTT. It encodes CASSEEVGGTGELFF.

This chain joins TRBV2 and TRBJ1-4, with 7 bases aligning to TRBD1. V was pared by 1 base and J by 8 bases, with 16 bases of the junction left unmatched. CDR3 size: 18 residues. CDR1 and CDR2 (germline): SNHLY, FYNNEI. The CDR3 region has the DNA TGTGCCAGCAGTGAAGACCTCGTAGGACAGGCTCGACGGGAAAAACTGTTTTTT. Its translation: CASSEDLVGQARREKLFF.

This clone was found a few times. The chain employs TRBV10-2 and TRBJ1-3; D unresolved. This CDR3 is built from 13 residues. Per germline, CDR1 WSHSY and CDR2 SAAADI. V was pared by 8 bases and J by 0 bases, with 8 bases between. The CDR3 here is CASGRSSGNTIYF. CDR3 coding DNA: TGCGCCAGCGGTCGTAGCTCTGGAAACACCATATATTTT.

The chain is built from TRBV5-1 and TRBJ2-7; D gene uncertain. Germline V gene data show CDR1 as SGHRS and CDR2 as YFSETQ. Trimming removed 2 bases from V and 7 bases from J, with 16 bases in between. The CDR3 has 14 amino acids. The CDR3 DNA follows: TGCGCCAGCAGCTTCCCCCGCCCTTACTATGAGCAGTACTTC. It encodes CASSFPRPYYEQYF.

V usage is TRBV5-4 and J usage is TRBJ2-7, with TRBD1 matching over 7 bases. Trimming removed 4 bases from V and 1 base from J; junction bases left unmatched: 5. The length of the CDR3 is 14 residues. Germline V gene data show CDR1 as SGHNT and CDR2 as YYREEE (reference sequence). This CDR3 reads CASSPVTGSYEQYF. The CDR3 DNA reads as TGTGCCAGCAGCCCGGTGACAGGGTCCTACGAGCAGTACTTC. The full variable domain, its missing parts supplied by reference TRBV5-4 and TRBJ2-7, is ETGVTQSPTHLIKTRGQQVTLRCSSQSGHNTVSWYQQALGQGPQFIFQYYREEENGRGNFPPRFSGLQFPNYSSELNVNALELDDSALYLCASSPVTGSYEQYFGPGTRLTVT.

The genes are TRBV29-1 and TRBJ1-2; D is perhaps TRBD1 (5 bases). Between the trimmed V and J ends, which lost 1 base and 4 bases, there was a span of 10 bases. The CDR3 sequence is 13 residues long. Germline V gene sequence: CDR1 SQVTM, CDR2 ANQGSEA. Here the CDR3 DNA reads TGCAGCGTTGAAGGGGGCCGTTCCTATGGCTACACCTTC. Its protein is CSVEGGRSYGYTF. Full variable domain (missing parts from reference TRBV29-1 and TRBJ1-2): SAVISQKPSRDICQRGTSLTIQCQVDSQVTMMFWYRQQPGQSLTLIATANQGSEATYESGFVIDKFPISRPNLTFSTLTVSNMSPEDSSIYLCSVEGGRSYGYTFGSGTRLTVV.

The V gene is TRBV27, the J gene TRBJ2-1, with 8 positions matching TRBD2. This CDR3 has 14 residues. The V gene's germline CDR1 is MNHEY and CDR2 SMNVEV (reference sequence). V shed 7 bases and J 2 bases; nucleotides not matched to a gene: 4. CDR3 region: CASTLSGAYNEQFF. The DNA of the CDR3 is TGTGCCAGCACCCTTAGCGGGGCCTACAATGAGCAGTTCTTC.

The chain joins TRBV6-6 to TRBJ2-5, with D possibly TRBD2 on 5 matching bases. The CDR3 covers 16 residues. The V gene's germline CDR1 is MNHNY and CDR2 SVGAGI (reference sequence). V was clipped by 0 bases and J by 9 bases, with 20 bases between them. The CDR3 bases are TGTGCCAGCAGTTACTCTGTAGGACCTACCGGAGGCCCCCAGTACTTC. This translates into CASSYSVGPTGGPQYF.

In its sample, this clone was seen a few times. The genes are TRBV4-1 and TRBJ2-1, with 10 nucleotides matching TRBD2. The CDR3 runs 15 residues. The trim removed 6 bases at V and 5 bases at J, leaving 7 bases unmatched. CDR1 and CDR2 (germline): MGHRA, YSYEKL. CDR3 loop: CASRQSGGVHNEQFF. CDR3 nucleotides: TGCGCCAGCAGACAGAGCGGGGGGGTCCACAATGAGCAGTTCTTC.

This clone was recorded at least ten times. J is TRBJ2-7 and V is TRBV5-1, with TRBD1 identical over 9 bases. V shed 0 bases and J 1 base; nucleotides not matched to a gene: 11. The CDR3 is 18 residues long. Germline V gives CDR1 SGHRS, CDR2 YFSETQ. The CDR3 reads CASSLGFRDRGISYEQYF. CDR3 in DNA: TGCGCCAGCAGCTTGGGGTTCCGTGACAGGGGGATATCCTACGAGCAGTACTTC.

The CDR3 protein is CASSGQSNSPLHF. CDR3 bases: TGCGCCAGCAGTGGACAGAGTAATTCACCCCTCCACTTT. The rearrangement joins TRBV10-1 to TRBJ1-6; D perhaps matches TRBD1 (5 bases). The ends were cut back, 4 bases at V and 6 bases at J, with 7 bases in the middle. The CDR3 runs to 13 residues. CDR1 is WNHNN, CDR2 SYGVQD, per germline (reference sequence).

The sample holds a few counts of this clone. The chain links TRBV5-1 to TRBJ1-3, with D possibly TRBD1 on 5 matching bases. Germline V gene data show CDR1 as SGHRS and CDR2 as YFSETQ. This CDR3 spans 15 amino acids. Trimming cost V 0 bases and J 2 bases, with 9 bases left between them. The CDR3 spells CASSLGGTPGNTIYF. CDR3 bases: TGCGCCAGCAGCTTGGGAGGGACTCCTGGAAACACCATATATTTT.

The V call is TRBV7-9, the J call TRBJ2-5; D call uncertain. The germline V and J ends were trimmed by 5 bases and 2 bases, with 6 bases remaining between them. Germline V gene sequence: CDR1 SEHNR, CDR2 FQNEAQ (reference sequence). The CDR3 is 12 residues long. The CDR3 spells CASSPLQETQYF. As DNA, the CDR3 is TGTGCCAGCAGCCCCCTGCAAGAGACCCAGTACTTC.